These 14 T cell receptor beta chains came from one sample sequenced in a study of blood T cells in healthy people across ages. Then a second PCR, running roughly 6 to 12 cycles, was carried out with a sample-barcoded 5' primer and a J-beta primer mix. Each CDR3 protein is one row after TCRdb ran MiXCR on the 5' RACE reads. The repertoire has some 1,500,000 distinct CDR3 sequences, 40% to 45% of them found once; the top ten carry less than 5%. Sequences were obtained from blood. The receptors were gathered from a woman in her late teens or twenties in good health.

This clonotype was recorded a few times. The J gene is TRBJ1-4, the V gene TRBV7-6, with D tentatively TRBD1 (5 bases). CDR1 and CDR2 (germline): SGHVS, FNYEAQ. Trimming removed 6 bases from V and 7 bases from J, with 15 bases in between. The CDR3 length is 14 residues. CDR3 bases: TGTGCCAGCAGGGACACAGGATCGGGTGAAAAACTGTTTTTT. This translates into CASRDTGSGEKLFF.

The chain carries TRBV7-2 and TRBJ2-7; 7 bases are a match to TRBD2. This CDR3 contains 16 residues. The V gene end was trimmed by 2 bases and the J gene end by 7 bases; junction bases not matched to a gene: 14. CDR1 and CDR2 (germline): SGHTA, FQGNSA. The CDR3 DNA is TGTGCCAGCAGCTTATGGCGGGAGACGTTCTACAATGAGCAGTACTTC. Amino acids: CASSLWRETFYNEQYF.

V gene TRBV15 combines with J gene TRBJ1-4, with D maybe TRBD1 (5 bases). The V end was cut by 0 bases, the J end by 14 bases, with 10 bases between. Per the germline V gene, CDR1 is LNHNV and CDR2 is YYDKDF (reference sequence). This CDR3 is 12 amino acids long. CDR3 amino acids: CATSREAGGLFF. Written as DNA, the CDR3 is TGTGCCACCAGCAGAGAAGCCGGGGGGCTGTTTTTT.

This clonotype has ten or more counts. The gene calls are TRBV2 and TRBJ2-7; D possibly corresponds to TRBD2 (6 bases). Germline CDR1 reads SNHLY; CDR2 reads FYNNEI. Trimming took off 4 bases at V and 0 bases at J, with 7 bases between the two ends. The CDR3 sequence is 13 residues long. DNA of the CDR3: TGTGCCAGCAGTGGGGAGGCCTCCTACGAGCAGTACTTC. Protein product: CASSGEASYEQYF.

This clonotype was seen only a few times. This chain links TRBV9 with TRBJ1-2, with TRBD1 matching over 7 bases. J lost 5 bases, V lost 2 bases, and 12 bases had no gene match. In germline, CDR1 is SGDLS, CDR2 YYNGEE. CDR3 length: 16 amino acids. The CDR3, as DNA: TGTGCCAGCAGCGTGGCAGTTACCGGGACAGAATATGGCTACACCTTC. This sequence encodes CASSVAVTGTEYGYTF. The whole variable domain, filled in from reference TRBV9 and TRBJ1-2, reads DSGVTQTPKHLITATGQRVTLRCSPRSGDLSVYWYQQSLDQGLQFLIQYYNGEERAKGNILERFSAQQFPDLHSELNLSSLELGDSALYFCASSVAVTGTEYGYTFGSGTRLTVV.

CDR3 in DNA: TGCGCCAGCAGCTTGGGCAACACCGCGAACACCGGGGAGCTGTTTTTT. Protein: CASSLGNTANTGELFF. This chain joins TRBV5-1 and TRBJ2-2; D not certain. Germline CDR1 SGHRS, CDR2 YFSETQ. Trimming removed 0 bases from V and 0 bases from J, with 9 bases in between. This CDR3 has 16 residues.

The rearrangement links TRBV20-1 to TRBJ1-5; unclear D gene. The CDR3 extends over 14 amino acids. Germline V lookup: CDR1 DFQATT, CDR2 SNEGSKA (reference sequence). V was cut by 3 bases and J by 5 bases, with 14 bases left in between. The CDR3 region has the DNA TGCAGTGCTAGGAGGTGGGGATGGGATCAGCCCCAGCATTTT. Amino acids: CSARRWGWDQPQHF.

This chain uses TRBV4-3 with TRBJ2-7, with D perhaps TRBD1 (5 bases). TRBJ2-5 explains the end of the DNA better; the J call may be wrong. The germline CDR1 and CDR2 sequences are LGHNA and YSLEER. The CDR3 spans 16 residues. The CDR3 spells CASSQDMGKGVETQYF. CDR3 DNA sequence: TGCGCCAGCAGCCAAGATATGGGAAAAGGGGTAGAGACCCAGTACTTC.

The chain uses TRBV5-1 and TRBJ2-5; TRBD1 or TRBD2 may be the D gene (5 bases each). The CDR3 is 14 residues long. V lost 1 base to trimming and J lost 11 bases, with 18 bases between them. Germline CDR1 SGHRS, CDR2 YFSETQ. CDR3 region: CASSLWDGDNEQYF. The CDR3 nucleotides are TGCGCCAGCAGCTTGTGGGACGGAGACAATGAGCAGTACTTC.

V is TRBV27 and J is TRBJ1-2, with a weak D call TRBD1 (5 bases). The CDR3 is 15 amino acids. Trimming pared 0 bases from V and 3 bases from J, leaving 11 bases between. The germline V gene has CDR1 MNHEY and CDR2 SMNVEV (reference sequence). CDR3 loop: CASSLSWGYDYGYTF. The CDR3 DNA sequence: TGTGCCAGCAGTTTATCCTGGGGGTACGACTATGGCTACACCTTC.

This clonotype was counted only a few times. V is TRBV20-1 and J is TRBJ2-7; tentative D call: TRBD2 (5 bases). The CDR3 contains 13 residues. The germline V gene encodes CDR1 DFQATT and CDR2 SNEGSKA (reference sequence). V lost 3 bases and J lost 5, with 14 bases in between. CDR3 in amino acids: CSARIGVRHEQYF. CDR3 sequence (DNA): TGCAGTGCTAGGATCGGGGTAAGGCACGAGCAGTACTTC.

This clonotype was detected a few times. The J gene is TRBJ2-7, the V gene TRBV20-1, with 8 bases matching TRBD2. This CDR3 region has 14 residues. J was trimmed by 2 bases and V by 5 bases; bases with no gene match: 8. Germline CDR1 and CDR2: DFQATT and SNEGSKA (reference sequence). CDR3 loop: CSAGLAGPAYEQYF. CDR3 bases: TGCAGTGCTGGTTTAGCGGGGCCGGCCTACGAGCAGTACTTC.

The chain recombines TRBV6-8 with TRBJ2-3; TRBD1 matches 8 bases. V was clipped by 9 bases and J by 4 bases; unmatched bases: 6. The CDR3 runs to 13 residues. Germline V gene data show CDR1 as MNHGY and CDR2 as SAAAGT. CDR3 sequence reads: CARRTGIADTQYF. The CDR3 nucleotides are TGTGCCAGGCGGACAGGGATCGCAGATACGCAGTATTTT.

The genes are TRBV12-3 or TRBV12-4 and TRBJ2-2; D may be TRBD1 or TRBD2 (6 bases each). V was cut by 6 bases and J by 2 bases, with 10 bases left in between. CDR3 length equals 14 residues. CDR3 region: CASRRDTNTGELFF. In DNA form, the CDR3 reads TGTGCCAGCAGGCGGGACACCAACACCGGGGAGCTGTTTTTT.